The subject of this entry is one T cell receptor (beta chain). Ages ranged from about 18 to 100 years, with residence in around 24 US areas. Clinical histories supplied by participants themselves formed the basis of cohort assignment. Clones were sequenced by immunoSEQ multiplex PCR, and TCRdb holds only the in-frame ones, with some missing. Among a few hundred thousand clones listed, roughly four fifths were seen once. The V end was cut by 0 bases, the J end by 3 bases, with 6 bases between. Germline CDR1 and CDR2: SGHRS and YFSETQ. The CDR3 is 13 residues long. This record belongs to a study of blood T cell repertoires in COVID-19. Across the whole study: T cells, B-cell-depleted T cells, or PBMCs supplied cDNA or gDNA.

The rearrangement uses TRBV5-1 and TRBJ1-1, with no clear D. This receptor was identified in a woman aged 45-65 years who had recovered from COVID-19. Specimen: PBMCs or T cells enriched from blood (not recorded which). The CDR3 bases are TGCGCCAGCAGCTTGGAGCGGGACACTGAAGCTTTCTTT. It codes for CASSLERDTEAFF.